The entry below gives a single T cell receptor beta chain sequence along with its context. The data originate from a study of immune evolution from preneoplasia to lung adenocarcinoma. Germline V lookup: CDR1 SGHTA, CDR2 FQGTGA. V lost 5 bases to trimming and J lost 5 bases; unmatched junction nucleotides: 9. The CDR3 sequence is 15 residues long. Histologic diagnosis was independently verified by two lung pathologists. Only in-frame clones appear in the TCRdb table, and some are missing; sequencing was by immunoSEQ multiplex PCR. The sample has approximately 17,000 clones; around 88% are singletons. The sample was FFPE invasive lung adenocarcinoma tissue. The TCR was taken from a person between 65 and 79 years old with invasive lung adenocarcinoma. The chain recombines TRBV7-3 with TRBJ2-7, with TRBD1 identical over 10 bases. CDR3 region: CASSIRPGQGHEQYF. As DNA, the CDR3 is TGTGCCAGCAGCATACGGCCGGGACAGGGGCACGAGCAGTACTTC.